This TCR beta chain appears in the sequencing data of a study of human T cells and chemical hapten exposure (dated by TCRdb to the early 2020s). About the study as a whole: For sensitization, 2% DPC in acetone was applied to a 2 cm by 2 cm area of upper inner arm skin. Patient blood was sampled pre-sensitization (week 0) and at 2, 6 and about 24 weeks after DPC sensitization. Roughly 30 alopecia patients provided blood for TCR sequencing at one to four time points (pre-sensitization, 2, 6 and 24 weeks). Most of the patients in the cohort were female, and the cohort covered alopecia areata with under or over 50% scalp involvement, alopecia totalis and alopecia universalis. Peripheral blood TCR repertoire changes were tracked in vivo in alopecia patients during primary and secondary sensitization to the hapten diphenylcyclopropenone (DPC). Patients additionally received weekly therapeutic DPC doses to the scalp throughout the approximately 22-week study period. The libraries were sequenced as a pool, and the TCR yield per sample differed mostly because of small variations in library volumes within the pool. Patch testing was done on the upper back using Finn chambers containing 0.01% DPC, and results were scored after 6 days according to International Contact Dermatitis Research Group standards. Study-level results and caveats: Because all patients had alopecia, a presumed autoimmune disease, the immune response of the patients might differ from that of healthy individuals. The number of TCRs above 1 in 1000 frequency did not change with DPC sensitization; there was no evidence of global repertoire structure alterations. Compared with pre-sensitization or healthy control sets, expanded TCRs formed significantly more large CDR3 similarity clusters, which is consistent with antigen-driven responses. Patch test score correlated positively with the number of PT1 expanded TCRs, reaching significance at thresholds 8, 16 and 32 but not at 4. Repeated subsampling changed both the strength of the expansion versus patch-test correlation and the threshold at which the correlation became significant.

This clonotype was seen a handful of times. What antigen it recognizes has not been identified. Base qualities are missing; no much larger clone stands one base away. Receptor libraries were prepared by RACE. The sample was run on a NextSeq 500. During library preparation, unique molecular identifiers were attached to individual cDNA molecules so that TCRs could be counted quantitatively and reproducibly. Both TCR alpha and TCR beta chains were sequenced from each blood RNA sample. In the source study's methods: The median number of TCRs per sample was 95,638, ranging from about 23,224 to 700,000. V, J and CDR3 annotation of the TCR reads was carried out using the Decombinator software suite. For PS versus PT1 abundance plots, all samples were subsampled to the same number of TCRs (28,000). TCRs were defined as expanded if absent before sensitization and observed at least eight times at the 2-week time point. Through fastp at Q25 and MiXCR, TCRdb rebuilt clones from the public reads, retaining in-frame beta chains. Entries are consolidated by CDR3 protein sequence, retaining the most common genes and DNA. The V and J calls and clone size are TCRdb's, not the authors'. For this sample the table gives roughly 200,000 distinct CDR3 sequences, of which 24% were detected only once. The top ten clonotypes cover under 2.5% of the sample.

As encoded in the germline V gene, CDR1 is SGHTA while CDR2 is FQGNSA. Including cysteine and phenylalanine, the CDR3 has 15 amino acids. Of the read, only the CDR3 DNA is kept; its 45 bases are in frame from base 1. Trimmed from V: 1 base; trimmed from J: 7 bases; junction bases lacking a gene match: 4. The time point label, as the study defines it: patch test 3, about 24 weeks after DPC sensitization. The intended sense of this specimen's treatment or condition label: therapeutic diphenylcyclopropenone sensitization with weekly scalp DPC. At each patch-test visit, blood was drawn before the patch test was applied. Eligible patients were aged 18 to 70, diagnosed with alopecia, deemed suitable for DPC therapy, and excluded if pregnant. Unfractionated whole blood was collected in Tempus Blood RNA tubes, and total RNA was extracted from that blood.

The sequencing here drew on whole blood, taken in connection with sensitization to the hapten diphenylcyclopropenone (DPC). This sequence originates from a woman in her thirties or forties with alopecia areata. Some clones in this sample may be carry-over from other donors' samples. The chain is encoded by TRBV7-2 joined to TRBJ2-1; 10 central bases correspond to TRBD2. The CDR3 here reads CASSLDSGRRNEQFF. The DNA sequence is given as TGTGCCAGCAGCTTAGATAGCGGGAGGAGGAATGAGCAGTTCTTC.